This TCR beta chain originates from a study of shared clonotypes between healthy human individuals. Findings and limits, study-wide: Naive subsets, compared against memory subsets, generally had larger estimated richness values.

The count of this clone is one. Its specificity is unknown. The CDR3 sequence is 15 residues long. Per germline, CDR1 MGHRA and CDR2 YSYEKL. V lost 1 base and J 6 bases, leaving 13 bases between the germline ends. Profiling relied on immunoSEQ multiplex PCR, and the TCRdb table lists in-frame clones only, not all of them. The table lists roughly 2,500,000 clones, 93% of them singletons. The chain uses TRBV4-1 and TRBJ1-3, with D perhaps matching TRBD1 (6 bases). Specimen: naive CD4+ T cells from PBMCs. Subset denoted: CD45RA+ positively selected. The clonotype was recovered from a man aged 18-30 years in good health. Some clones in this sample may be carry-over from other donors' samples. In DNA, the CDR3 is TGCGCCAGCAGCCAAGTCTGGGCAGGGGTAAACACCATATATTTT. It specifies CASSQVWAGVNTIYF.